This T cell receptor beta chain was identified in a study of shared clonotypes between healthy human individuals. Study details: CD4 naive and CD4 memory each took three plates per donor, while CD8 naive took two and CD8 memory one.

As for this clone: Its cognate antigen is unknown.

Splitting the CD4+ cells yielded a CD45RA+ naive subset and a CD45RA-negative memory subset. With 3 bases clipped from V and 5 bases from J, the junction kept 7 bases outside the gene matches. The length of the CDR3 is 14 residues. The V gene's germline CDR1 is SGHRS and CDR2 YFSETQ. Study conclusions and caveats: With few donors, the genetic and exposure-history diversity represented was limited.

Study processing details: For the immunoSEQ data, sequences were junction-only without quality scores, so filtering differed. This table comes from immunoSEQ multiplex PCR, and its TCRdb copy is limited to in-frame clones, with some not included. The D gene and trimming were derived from the DNA, and the V and J assignments and clone size from that table. The table records over 1.5 million clones, 98% of them present only once. The chain has TRBV5-1 and TRBJ2-5; 7 bases match TRBD1. The TCR originated in a man aged 25 to 45 in good health. The sample comprised naive CD4+ T cells sorted from blood. The subset here: CD45RA+ positively selected. The DNA for the CDR3 is TGCGCCAGCAGCTGGGACAGCTCCCGGGAGACCCAGTACTTC. Protein: CASSWDSSRETQYF.